A single sample gave rise to the 30 T cell receptor beta chains below, sequenced in a study of blood T cell repertoires in COVID-19. Data came from immunoSEQ multiplex PCR; TCRdb stores just in-frame clones and leaves some out. The repertoire holds about 340,000 clones, with more than 85% as singletons. Sequencing was performed on PBMCs or T cells enriched from blood (not recorded which). The receptors were sampled from a woman aged 25 to 45 who had recovered from COVID-19.

The rearrangement joins TRBV9 to TRBJ2-7; 9 bases fit TRBD2. This CDR3 has 17 residues. Germline CDR1 and CDR2: SGDLS and YYNGEE. Germline trimming cut 0 bases from V and 6 bases from J; bases unmatched to any gene: 13. The CDR3 nucleotides read TGTGCCAGCAGCGTAGGGGTGGCGGGACTAGCAGGCGCCGAGCAGTACTTC. This encodes CASSVGVAGLAGAEQYF.

The chain recombines TRBV4-1 with TRBJ1-1; D unresolved. Germline CDR1 and CDR2: MGHRA and YSYEKL. This CDR3 region has 16 residues. V lost 2 bases, J lost 2 bases, and 15 bases lay in between. CDR3 in amino acids: CASSQLAAIRNTEAFF. In DNA, the CDR3 is TGCGCCAGCAGCCAATTAGCTGCGATTAGAAACACTGAAGCTTTCTTT.

As to this clone: The same CDR3 arises from other DNA sequences in this sample as well. The chain carries TRBV12-3 or TRBV12-4 and TRBJ1-5; TRBD1 might be the D (6 bases). V was clipped by 6 bases and J by 4 bases, with 10 bases between them. The CDR3 covers 13 residues. This CDR3 is CASSLTGNQPQHF. CDR3 in DNA: TGTGCCAGCAGCCTCACAGGGAATCAGCCCCAGCATTTT.

The genes are TRBV28 and TRBJ1-2; D is possibly TRBD1 (5 bases). The CDR3 loop spans 11 amino acids. V shed 10 bases and J shed 6 bases, with 12 bases lying between them. Germline CDR1 is MDHEN and CDR2 is SYDVKM. The CDR3 DNA reads TGTGCCACCGAAGGGGCGGATGGCTACACCTTC. This gives the protein CATEGADGYTF.

V usage is TRBV6-2 or TRBV6-3 and J usage is TRBJ2-3; 12 nucleotides agree with TRBD2. The CDR3 sequence is 19 residues long. V lost 5 bases and J lost 2; bases outside the gene matches: 14. The V gene's germline CDR1 is MNHEY and CDR2 SVGEGT. CDR3 sequence: CASSNGLAGKARATDTQYF. CDR3 coding DNA: TGTGCCAGCAGTAACGGACTAGCGGGGAAGGCCCGGGCCACAGATACGCAGTATTTT.

This clone was seen once. The rearrangement joins TRBV5-4 to TRBJ2-5; D call uncertain. The CDR3 loop spans 13 amino acids. V was trimmed by 3 bases and J by 2 bases, leaving 8 bases between them. Germline CDR1 is SGHNT and CDR2 is YYREEE (reference sequence). The CDR3 DNA is TGTGCCAGCAGCTCCAGGAAGCAAGAGACCCAGTACTTC. It encodes CASSSRKQETQYF.

The chain couples TRBV27 to TRBJ1-1, with D possibly being TRBD1 (6 bases). The CDR3 is 15 residues long. The germline V and J ends were trimmed by 5 bases and 1 base, with 14 bases remaining between them. The germline CDR1 and CDR2 sequences are MNHEY and SMNVEV (reference sequence). CDR3 loop: CASSPSGHPNTEAFF. CDR3 nucleotide sequence: TGTGCCAGCAGTCCCTCGGGACACCCGAACACTGAAGCTTTCTTT.

The rearrangement joins TRBV7-2 to TRBJ1-5, with D uncertain. The CDR3 is 15 amino acids. The V gene lost 3 bases and the J gene lost 0 bases, with 9 bases spanning the gap. Germline V lookup: CDR1 SGHTA, CDR2 FQGNSA. The CDR3 loop is CASSLYGDSNQPQHF. The CDR3 DNA follows: TGTGCCAGCAGCTTGTACGGTGATAGCAATCAGCCCCAGCATTTT.

This clone appeared once. This sequence joins TRBV25-1 and TRBJ2-1; 7 bases are shared with TRBD2. The V gene's germline CDR1 is MGHDK and CDR2 SYGVNS. The CDR3 loop spans 15 amino acids. V was clipped by 6 bases and J by 7 bases; unmatched bases: 12. CDR3 region: CASSPRRGMNNEQFF. As DNA, the CDR3 is TGTGCCAGCAGCCCGAGGCGGGGGATGAATAATGAGCAGTTCTTC.

In its sample, this clone was seen a few times. This chain links TRBV6-5 with TRBJ2-2, with 10 nucleotides matching TRBD1. Trimming at V came to 4 bases and at J to 7 bases, leaving 6 bases not matched to a gene. Germline V gene sequence: CDR1 MNHEY, CDR2 SVGAGI. The CDR3 totals 15 residues. The CDR3 here is CASSFDRGLGGELFF. CDR3 in DNA: TGTGCCAGCAGTTTTGACAGGGGGCTGGGCGGGGAGCTGTTTTTT.

This chain links TRBV7-2 with TRBJ2-1, with 7 bases fitting TRBD2. Germline loops: CDR1 SGHTA, CDR2 FQGNSA. The CDR3 loop spans 15 amino acids. The ends lost 4 bases at V and 0 bases at J; junction bases unmatched: 3. The chain's CDR3 is CASSSQRDSYNEQFF. CDR3 DNA sequence: TGTGCCAGCAGCTCCCAGCGGGACTCCTACAATGAGCAGTTCTTC. The full variable domain, completed using reference TRBV7-2 and TRBJ2-1, is GAGVSQSPSNKVTEKGKDVELRCDPISGHTALYWYRQSLGQGLEFLIYFQGNSAPDKSGLPSDRFSAERTGGSVSTLTIQRTQQEDSAVYLCASSSQRDSYNEQFFGPGTRLTVL.

The rearrangement joins TRBV28 to TRBJ2-2, with D perhaps TRBD1 (6 bases). V gave up 7 bases and J gave up 4 bases, with 19 bases separating them. The germline V gene has CDR1 MDHEN and CDR2 SYDVKM. CDR3 length equals 16 residues. CDR3 loop: CASTWAGADGTGELFF. The CDR3 DNA is TGTGCCAGCACCTGGGCAGGGGCGGACGGCACCGGGGAGCTGTTTTTT.

The chain recombines TRBV7-3 with TRBJ2-7; no clear D. CDR3 length: 14 amino acids. Trimming took off 2 bases at V and 0 bases at J, with 8 bases between the two ends. Germline V gene sequence: CDR1 SGHTA, CDR2 FQGTGA. CDR3 nucleotides: TGTGCCAGCAGCTTATCTGCCTACTCCTACGAGCAGTACTTC. Its translation is CASSLSAYSYEQYF. The entire variable domain, with the rest obtained from reference TRBV7-3 and TRBJ2-7, is as follows: GAGVSQTPSNKVTEKGKYVELRCDPISGHTALYWYRQSLGQGPEFLIYFQGTGAADDSGLPNDRFFAVRPEGSVSTLKIQRTERGDSAVYLCASSLSAYSYEQYFGPGTRLTVT.

This chain links TRBV28 with TRBJ1-2; TRBD1 matches 7 bases. Germline values: CDR1 MDHEN, CDR2 SYDVKM. There are 14 residues in the CDR3. Germline trimming cut 6 bases from V and 4 bases from J; bases unmatched to any gene: 8. CDR3 DNA sequence: TGTGCCAGCAGATCGGGACAGTTAACCTATGGCTACACCTTC. Protein: CASRSGQLTYGYTF.

The gene calls are TRBV3-1 (or the pseudogene TRBV3-2) and TRBJ2-2; 8 bases match TRBD1. The CDR3 extends over 14 amino acids. V was clipped by 6 bases and J by 4 bases; unmatched bases: 4. Germline values: CDR1 LGHDT, CDR2 YNNKEL (reference sequence). CDR3: CASRDRVATGELFF. CDR3 sequence (DNA): TGTGCCAGCAGGGACAGGGTAGCCACCGGGGAGCTGTTTTTT.

The chain recombines TRBV19 with TRBJ1-6; perhaps TRBD1 as D (6 bases). The length of the CDR3 is 16 residues. V was shortened by 7 bases and J by 0 bases, with 13 bases between the two germline ends. Germline-derived CDR1 and CDR2 are LNHDA and SQIVND (reference sequence). CDR3 coding DNA: TGTGCCAGTACCCCGGACAGCCGCTCCTATAATTCACCCCTCCACTTT. Translation gives CASTPDSRSYNSPLHF.

The chain links TRBV2 to TRBJ2-5, with 15 bases lining up with TRBD2. From germline, CDR1 is SNHLY and CDR2 FYNNEI. Trimming removed 6 bases from V and 5 bases from J; junction bases left unmatched: 4. This CDR3 region has 15 residues. CDR3 DNA: TGTGCCAGCAGCACCGGGACTAGCGGGGGGGAGACCCAGTACTTC. This translates into CASSTGTSGGETQYF.

V and J are TRBV7-2 and TRBJ2-5; TRBD2 might be the D (6 bases). Trimming removed 5 bases from V and 5 bases from J, with 15 bases in between. The CDR3 has 14 amino acids. Germline lookup yields CDR1 SGHTA and CDR2 FQGNSA. Here the CDR3 reads CASSPVLAHETQYF. CDR3 DNA: TGTGCCAGCAGCCCAGTACTAGCTCACGAGACCCAGTACTTC.

J is TRBJ1-2 and V is TRBV7-2, with no clear D. Trimming took off 4 bases at V and 4 bases at J, with 19 bases between the two ends. Germline-derived CDR1 and CDR2 are SGHTA and FQGNSA. The CDR3 is made up of 16 amino acids. CDR3 sequence: CASSSPRSGLSYGYTF. CDR3 DNA: TGTGCCAGCAGCTCCCCCCGAAGCGGGTTAAGCTATGGCTACACCTTC.

CDR3 region: CASSQTGGVKFF. Here the CDR3 DNA reads TGTGCCAGCAGCCAGACAGGGGGCGTGAAGTTCTTC. This sequence joins TRBV12-3 or TRBV12-4 and TRBJ2-1, with 10 bases fitting TRBD1. V lost 6 bases and J lost 14; bases outside the gene matches: 7. This CDR3 is built from 12 residues.

The chain joins TRBV27 to TRBJ2-1, with 7 bases matching TRBD2. The germline CDR1 and CDR2 sequences are MNHEY and SMNVEV (reference sequence). This CDR3 is 16 amino acids long. V gave up 4 bases and J gave up 0 bases; unmatched junction bases: 6. As DNA, the CDR3 is TGTGCCAGCAGTTGGGAGGGCGCGAGCTCCTACAATGAGCAGTTCTTC. Its protein is CASSWEGASSYNEQFF.

This chain joins TRBV19 and TRBJ1-1; 8 nucleotides match TRBD1. The V gene end was trimmed by 4 bases and the J gene end by 0 bases; junction bases not matched to a gene: 1. Germline V gives CDR1 LNHDA, CDR2 SQIVND (reference sequence). The CDR3 runs to 14 residues. CDR3 residues: CASSRDRLNTEAFF. In DNA form, the CDR3 reads TGTGCCAGTAGTAGGGACAGGTTGAACACTGAAGCTTTCTTT.

The chain combines TRBV7-9 with TRBJ1-6; TRBD1 matches at 7 bases. Per the germline V gene, CDR1 is SEHNR and CDR2 is FQNEAQ (reference sequence). The CDR3 covers 17 residues. J lost 7 bases, V lost 5 bases, and 14 bases had no gene match. CDR3 sequence reads: CASSQAAPGQLNSPLHF. DNA for the CDR3: TGTGCCAGCAGCCAAGCTGCGCCGGGACAGCTAAATTCACCCCTCCACTTT.

The rearrangement joins TRBV19 to TRBJ2-2; D remains unclear. Germline values: CDR1 LNHDA, CDR2 SQIVND (reference sequence). Trimming pared 3 bases from V and 4 bases from J, leaving 12 bases between. This CDR3 region has 15 residues. The CDR3 spells CASSIPSVLTGELFF. CDR3 in DNA: TGTGCCAGTAGTATCCCCTCAGTTCTCACCGGGGAGCTGTTTTTT.

The rearrangement links TRBV28 to TRBJ1-2, with D perhaps TRBD1 (6 bases). The V gene's germline CDR1 is MDHEN and CDR2 SYDVKM. V dropped 5 bases and J dropped 6 bases, with 19 bases sitting between them. This CDR3 contains 15 residues. The CDR3 nucleotides read TGTGCCAGCAGTACCTCGGGGGGCACGTTGGATGGCTACACCTTC. Encoded protein: CASSTSGGTLDGYTF.

The genes are TRBV5-4 and TRBJ1-5; D might be TRBD1 (5 bases). Trimming cost V 4 bases and J 5 bases, with 10 bases left between them. CDR3 length: 13 residues. Germline V gene lookup returns CDR1 SGHNT and CDR2 YYREEE (reference sequence). Here the CDR3 DNA reads TGTGCCAGCAGCCAGGGTGAGGATCAGCCCCAGCATTTT. As protein: CASSQGEDQPQHF.

The rearrangement links TRBV5-1 to TRBJ1-3, with 8 bases matching TRBD1. The V segment lost 4 bases and the J segment 7 bases; nucleotides outside the gene matches: 13. The CDR3 length is 16 residues. The germline gives CDR1 SGHRS, CDR2 YFSETQ. The CDR3 sequence: CASSPSSDRAVNTIYF. The CDR3 coding sequence is TGCGCCAGCAGCCCATCCTCGGACAGGGCAGTGAACACCATATATTTT.

This clone was observed a single time. The rearrangement uses TRBV5-6 and TRBJ2-5; 9 bases align to TRBD2. With 0 bases clipped from V and 0 bases from J, the junction kept 6 bases outside the gene matches. Per germline, CDR1 SGHDT and CDR2 YYEEEE. There are 17 residues in the CDR3. CDR3 DNA: TGTGCCAGCAGCTTGGTCCGCCTAGCGGGGAACCAAGAGACCCAGTACTTC. Its translation: CASSLVRLAGNQETQYF.

The genes are TRBV4-1 and TRBJ1-2, with TRBD1 as a possible D gene (5 bases). The CDR3 has 16 residues. V gave up 4 bases and J gave up 5 bases, with 20 bases separating them. CDR1 and CDR2 (germline): MGHRA, YSYEKL. CDR3 DNA: TGCGCCAGCAGCCGGGGGACCAGGGCAGCGGGGTATGGCTACACCTTC. Amino acid sequence: CASSRGTRAAGYGYTF.

CDR3 nucleotides: TGCGCCAGCAGCTTGGCCGGGGGTTTAGGCGCAGATACGCAGTATTTT. It translates to CASSLAGGLGADTQYF. V is TRBV5-1 and J is TRBJ2-3; TRBD2 might be the D (6 bases). Germline V lookup: CDR1 SGHRS, CDR2 YFSETQ. This CDR3 contains 16 residues. The ends were cut back, 0 bases at V and 4 bases at J, with 15 bases in the middle.